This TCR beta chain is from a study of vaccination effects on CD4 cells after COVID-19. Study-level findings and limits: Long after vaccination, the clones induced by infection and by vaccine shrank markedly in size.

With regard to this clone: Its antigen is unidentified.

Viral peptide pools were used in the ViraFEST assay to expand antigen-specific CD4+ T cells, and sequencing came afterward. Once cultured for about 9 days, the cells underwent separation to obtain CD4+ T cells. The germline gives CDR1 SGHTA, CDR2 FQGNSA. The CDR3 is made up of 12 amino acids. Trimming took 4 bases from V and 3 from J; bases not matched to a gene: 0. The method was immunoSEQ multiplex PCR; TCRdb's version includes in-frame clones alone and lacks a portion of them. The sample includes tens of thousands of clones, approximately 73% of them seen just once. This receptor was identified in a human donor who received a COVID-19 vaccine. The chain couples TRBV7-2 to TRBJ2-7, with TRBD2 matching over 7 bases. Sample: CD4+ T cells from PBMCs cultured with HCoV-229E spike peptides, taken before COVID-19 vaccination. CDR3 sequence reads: CASSSSGYEQYF. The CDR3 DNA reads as TGTGCCAGCAGCTCTAGCGGCTACGAGCAGTACTTC.